This TCR beta chain was captured by sequencing in a study of shared clonotypes between healthy human individuals. Findings and caveats of the study: Clonotypes shared by all four sorted-subset donors had higher generation probabilities than non-shared clonotypes.

Negatively enriched CD4+ T cells were divided by CD45RA into naive and memory. A note on this clone: Its matching antigen is unknown. This sample also contains other DNA sequences that code for the same CDR3.

A deep-level run was used for the assay. Replicate PCRs for sorted subsets used 200 ng DNA; this equaled 30,000 to 35,000 T cell genomes. The data were produced by immunoSEQ multiplex PCR, yet TCRdb's version contains in-frame clones alone and is incomplete. This sample has hundreds of thousands of clones; about 74% occur once, and the top ten carry about 1.7%. CDR3 size: 15 residues. Germline CDR1 SGHRS, CDR2 YFSETQ. V lost 2 bases and J lost 4; bases outside the gene matches: 6. Specimen: memory CD4+ T cells sorted from blood. As for subset: CD45RA-negative fraction. This sequence joins TRBV5-1 and TRBJ2-1; 7 positions match TRBD2. The TCR comes from a woman aged 30 to 39 in good health. CDR3 protein: CASSFSSGGYNEQFF. DNA of the CDR3: TGCGCCAGCAGCTTCTCTAGCGGAGGTTACAATGAGCAGTTCTTC.